This T cell receptor beta chain was identified in a study of blood T cell repertoires in COVID-19. Study-level information: PBMCs, B-cell-depleted T cells, or T cells were the source of the cDNA or gDNA that made up the material.

Original analysis: Amplification with reference gene primers provided the estimates of nucleated cell counts. TCRdb's copy holds only in-frame clones and misses some; the assay was immunoSEQ multiplex PCR. V, J and clone size are those of that table, while D and trimming were read from the DNA. The data hold about 160,000 clones, with about 86% observed a single time. This TCR was recovered from a man between 65 and 79 years old with acute or convalescent COVID-19. Sample: peripheral blood.

The CDR3 protein is CASSQRQGGEAFF. The CDR3 coding sequence is TGTGCCAGCAGTCAGCGACAGGGCGGTGAAGCTTTCTTT. The chain recombines TRBV6-5 with TRBJ1-1; 7 bases are a match to TRBD1. Germline V lookup: CDR1 MNHEY, CDR2 SVGAGI. J was trimmed by 7 bases and V by 5 bases; bases with no gene match: 7. This CDR3 is 13 amino acids long.